This section outlines one TCR beta chain sequence together with its context. As yet, its antigen is unknown. These data originate in a study of CD8 T cells in ankylosing spondylitis. General observations from the study: In the blood and synovial fluid of reactive arthritis, some motif variants had been previously reported. Made up of under 10 highly homologous variants, a TCR beta motif appeared characteristic of ankylosing spondylitis blood.

TCRdb reanalysed the 5' RACE reads using MiXCR and keeps one entry per CDR3 protein. The table lists under 200,000 distinct CDR3 sequences, approximately 9% of them singletons. Germline V gives CDR1 GTSNPN, CDR2 SVGIG (reference sequence). The CDR3 is 13 residues long. The ends lost 5 bases at V and 6 bases at J; junction bases unmatched: 5. The chain recombines TRBV30 with TRBJ2-1; 9 bases are a match to TRBD2. The source of this sequence is a female donor with ankylosing spondylitis or in good health (not recorded which). The sample taken for sequencing was blood, either unsorted or a sorted T cell fraction (not recorded which). The CDR3 DNA reads TGTGCCTGGGTTCTAGCGGGGTTCAATGAGCAGTTCTTC. It is translated as CAWVLAGFNEQFF.